This TCR beta chain stems from a study of blood T cell repertoires in COVID-19 (dated by TCRdb to the early 2020s). At the level of the whole study: Samples covering the acute and convalescent phases of COVID-19 were provided by collaborators in the United States, Italy and Spain. The material from the prospective study consisted of cDNA or gDNA derived from T cells, B-cell-depleted T cells, or PBMCs. The dataset comprised deeply sampled blood TCRbeta repertoires from subjects exposed to, actively infected with, or recovered from COVID-19. A freely available public database, intended as a resource for researchers studying the immune response to SARS-CoV-2, is where the repertoires were released. Samples were obtained from the ongoing ImmuneRACE study (first 160 participants) and from over 1,000 subjects provided by 6 global collaborators. Sample metadata almost always included a de-identified subject ID, COVID-19 status, age in years and sex. Where available, HLA class I and class II types were obtained from metadata supplied by the sample provider rather than from assay-based typing.

CDR1 and CDR2 (SEHNR, FQNEAQ) derive from the germline V gene (reference sequence). V loses 4 bases at its end and J loses 0 bases; junction bases beyond the gene matches: 7. Inclusive of the bounding cysteine and phenylalanine, the CDR3 is 18 residues long. The DNA shown is the 54-base CDR3, in frame from base 1. The immunoSEQ Assay, a bias-controlled multiplex PCR, was used to amplify TCRbeta CDR3 regions from genomic DNA. The study's processing was this. The number of nucleated cells in each sample was estimated from the amplification of reference gene primers within the assay. To quantify the absolute abundance of each unique TCRbeta CDR3 rearrangement, sequence reads were collapsed and filtered. For each sample, productive Simpson clonality was calculated as the square root of Simpson's diversity index over productive rearrangements. TCRdb provides this immuneACCESS table in a form limited to in-frame rearrangements. Some clones are lacking; in checked studies, under half of them reflect an unresolved V gene, and why the rest are absent is not known. The V and J calls and clone size come from that table; D and trimming were worked out from the DNA. The sample records about 160,000 clones, 85% of which are singletons. The ten largest account for over 3% of the sample.

Each collaborating institution followed its own protocols to collect whole blood in K2EDTA tubes. Collaborator samples were shipped for TCRbeta analysis as frozen whole blood, isolated PBMCs, or DNA extracted from either sample type. What the study reported, not specific to this receptor: The amount of clinical and demographic metadata varied by source and participant and was provided uncurated.

With regard to this clone: The specificity of this receptor is unknown. Base quality data are lacking; no much larger clone is found one base away.

The rearrangement combines TRBV7-9 with TRBJ2-6, with TRBD1 identical over 9 junction bases. This clonotype originated in a human donor with acute or convalescent COVID-19. The donor label of this sample is uncertain. The source material was peripheral blood. The DNA sequence is given as TGTGCCAGCAGCTGGCGGACAGGGGACAGCTCTGGGGCCAACGTCCTGACTTTC. It encodes CASSWRTGDSSGANVLTF.